This T cell receptor (beta chain) emerged from a study of T cell responses to AZD1222 COVID-19 vaccine (dated by TCRdb to 2020 to 2022). At the level of the whole study: AZD1222 recipients given second doses at about 4 weeks or at about 12 weeks were pooled, since spike-specific TCR depth and breadth were not found to differ between the two schedules. Enrollment into the trials was organized by age into subgroups of 18-55, 56-69 and 70-plus years, and those subgroups contained about 150, 27 and 61 TCR-sequenced participants, respectively. TCR sequencing was performed for about 250 trial participants, of whom some 200 were given two doses of AZD1222 and around 26 were given two doses of MenACWY control vaccine. Results the study describes overall, beyond this receptor: Conclusions about previously exposed vaccinees are limited because only a handful of AZD1222 recipients were SARS-CoV-2 seropositive at baseline. Vaccine-associated CD4 TCRs spanned the whole spike protein, with dominant responses in regions 160-218 and 743-854. Participants were mostly white British, with more females than males. The authors suggested clonal diversity may have been underestimated. In the small 56-69-year group, the increase in depth fell short of significance, most likely because of low power. A significant rise in spike-specific TCR breadth and depth was observed after two AZD1222 doses relative to day 0 and relative to MenACWY recipients. Because no samples from the day 14 peak response were available, repertoires could be characterized only after the peak T cell response. Epitopes outside the regions mutated in the B.1.351 and B.1.1.7 variants were reportedly recognized by nearly half of the unique spike-specific TCRs.

The CDR3 measures 15 amino acids from cysteine to phenylalanine. The read is trimmed to its CDR3 DNA, 45 bases read in frame from base 1. CDR1 and CDR2 are drawn from the germline V gene: SGHDT, YYEEEE. The junction shows trimming of 2 bases on V and 1 base on J, plus 12 bases between the germline ends. Reading the label with the study, this specimen's time point is: baseline before first vaccination. Vaccinee samples came from UK trials COV001 and COV002, including a single-blind randomized controlled phase 2/3 trial of AZD1222 (ChAdOx1 nCoV-19) in healthy adults. For TCRbeta chain sequencing, PBMC samples from trial participants were taken at day 0 and at day 28 after the second dose. The CDR3 regions of human TCRbeta chains were subjected to immunosequencing. Turning to the authors' computational methods: Repertoire TCRs were checked for matches against a reference library of SARS-CoV-2-specific TCRs that had been generated using the MIRA antigen-specificity platform. Breadth was defined as the fraction of unique TCRs that were SARS-CoV-2-associated. Depth was defined as the fraction of total T cells that were SARS-CoV-2-associated. Using the MIRA data, each spike-specific TCR was assigned both to the spike region to which the TCR was reactive and to a CD4 or CD8 class. Log10-transformed breadth and depth values were compared by one-way ANOVA with Sidak's multiple comparisons tests. The table comes from immuneACCESS by way of TCRdb, which keeps in-frame sequences with V and J called. Part of the clones is missing from these tables; in studies checked, under half for an unresolved V gene and the rest for unknown reasons. The D gene and trimming were derived from the DNA, and the V and J assignments and clone size from that table. The sample table records 100,000 to 150,000 clones; 70% to 90% of these occur just once. The ten top clones hold roughly 1.5% of the sample.

In the case of this clone: The clone's antigen remains unknown. Per-nucleotide qualities are absent, and no much larger clonotype sits a single base away.

This receptor was identified in an adult in good health. The sequenced sample was peripheral blood, obtained on day 0 of AZD1222 vaccination. This sequence uses TRBV5-6 and TRBJ1-1, with the D gene too uncertain to name. The CDR3 protein is CASSLLRVGNTEAFF. At the DNA level, the sequence is TGTGCCAGCAGCTTACTGAGGGTAGGGAACACTGAAGCTTTCTTT.